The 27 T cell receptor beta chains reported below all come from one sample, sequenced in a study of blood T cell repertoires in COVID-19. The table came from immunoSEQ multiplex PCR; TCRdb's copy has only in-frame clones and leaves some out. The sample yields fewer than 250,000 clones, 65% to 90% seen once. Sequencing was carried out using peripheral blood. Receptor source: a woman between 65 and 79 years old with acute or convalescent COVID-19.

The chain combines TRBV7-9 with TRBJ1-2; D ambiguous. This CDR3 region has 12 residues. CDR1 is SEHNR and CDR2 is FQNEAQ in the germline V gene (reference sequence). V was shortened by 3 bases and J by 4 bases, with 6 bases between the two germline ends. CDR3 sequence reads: CASSFGGYGYTF. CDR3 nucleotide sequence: TGTGCCAGCAGCTTCGGCGGCTATGGCTACACCTTC.

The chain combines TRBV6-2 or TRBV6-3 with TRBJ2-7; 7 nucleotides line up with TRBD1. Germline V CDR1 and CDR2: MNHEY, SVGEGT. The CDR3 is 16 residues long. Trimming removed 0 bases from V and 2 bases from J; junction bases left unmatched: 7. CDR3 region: CASSYSVTGQAYEQYF. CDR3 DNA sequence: TGTGCCAGCAGTTACTCGGTCACCGGACAGGCCTACGAGCAGTACTTC.

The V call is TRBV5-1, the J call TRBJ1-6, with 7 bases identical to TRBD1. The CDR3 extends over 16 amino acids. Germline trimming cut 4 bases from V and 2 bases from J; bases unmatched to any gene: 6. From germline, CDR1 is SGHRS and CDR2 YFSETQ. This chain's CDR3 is CASSIRDSTYNSPLHF. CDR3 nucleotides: TGCGCCAGCAGCATAAGGGACAGTACCTATAATTCACCCCTCCACTTT.

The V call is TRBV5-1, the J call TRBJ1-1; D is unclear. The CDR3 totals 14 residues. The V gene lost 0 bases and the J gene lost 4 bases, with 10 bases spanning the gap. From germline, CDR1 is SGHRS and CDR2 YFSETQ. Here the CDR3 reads CASSLDSSSTEAFF. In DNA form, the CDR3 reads TGCGCCAGCAGCTTGGACAGCTCCTCCACTGAAGCTTTCTTT. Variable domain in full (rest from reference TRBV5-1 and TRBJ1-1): KAGVTQTPRYLIKTRGQQVTLSCSPISGHRSVSWYQQTPGQGLQFLFEYFSETQRNKGNFPGRFSGRQFSNSRSEMNVSTLELGDSALYLCASSLDSSSTEAFFGQGTRLTVV.

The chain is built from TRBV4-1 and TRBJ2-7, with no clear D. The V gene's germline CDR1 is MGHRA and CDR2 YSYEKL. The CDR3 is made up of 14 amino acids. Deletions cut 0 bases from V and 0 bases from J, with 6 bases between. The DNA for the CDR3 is TGCGCCAGCAGCCAAGATGTCCACTCCTACGAGCAGTACTTC. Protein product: CASSQDVHSYEQYF.

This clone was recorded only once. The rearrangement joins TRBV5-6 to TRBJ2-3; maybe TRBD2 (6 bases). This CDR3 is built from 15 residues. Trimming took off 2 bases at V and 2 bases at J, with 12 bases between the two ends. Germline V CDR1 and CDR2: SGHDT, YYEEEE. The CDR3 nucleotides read TGTGCCAGCAGCTTTTCTGGGGGGTACACAGATACGCAGTATTTT. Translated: CASSFSGGYTDTQYF.

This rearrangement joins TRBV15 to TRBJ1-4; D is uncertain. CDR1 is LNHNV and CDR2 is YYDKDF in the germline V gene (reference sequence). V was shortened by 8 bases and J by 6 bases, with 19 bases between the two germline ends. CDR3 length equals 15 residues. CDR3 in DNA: TGTGCCACCCGATCGGTCGGGTTACGGGATGAAAAACTGTTTTTT. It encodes CATRSVGLRDEKLFF. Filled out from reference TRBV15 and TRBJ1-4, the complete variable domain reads DAMVIQNPRYQVTQFGKPVTLSCSQTLNHNVMYWYQQKSSQAPKLLFHYYDKDFNNEADTPDNFQSRRPNTSFCFLDIRSPGLGDTAMYLCATRSVGLRDEKLFFGSGTQLSVL.

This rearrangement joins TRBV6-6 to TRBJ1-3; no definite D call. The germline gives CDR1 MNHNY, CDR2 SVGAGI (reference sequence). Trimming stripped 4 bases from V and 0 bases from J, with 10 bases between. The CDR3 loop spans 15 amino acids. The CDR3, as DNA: TGTGCCAGCAGTTCTAGAAGCCTCTCTGGAAACACCATATATTTT. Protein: CASSSRSLSGNTIYF.

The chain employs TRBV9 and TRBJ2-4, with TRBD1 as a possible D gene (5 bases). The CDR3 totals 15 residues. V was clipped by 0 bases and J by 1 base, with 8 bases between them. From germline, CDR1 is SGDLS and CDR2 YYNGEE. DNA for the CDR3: TGTGCCAGCAGCGTAGAGGGGCTTGCCAAAAACATTCAGTACTTC. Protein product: CASSVEGLAKNIQYF.

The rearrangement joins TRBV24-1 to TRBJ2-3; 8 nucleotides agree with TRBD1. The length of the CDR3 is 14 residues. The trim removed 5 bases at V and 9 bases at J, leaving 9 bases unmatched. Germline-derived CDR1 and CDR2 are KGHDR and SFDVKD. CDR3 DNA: TGTGCCACCAGTGGACAGGGGTTTGGGGTGACGCAGTATTTT. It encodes CATSGQGFGVTQYF.

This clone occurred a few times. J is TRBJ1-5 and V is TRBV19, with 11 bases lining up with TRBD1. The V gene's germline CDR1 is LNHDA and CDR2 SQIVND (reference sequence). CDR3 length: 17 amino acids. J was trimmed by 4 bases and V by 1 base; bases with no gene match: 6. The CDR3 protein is CASSIARGQGGNQPQHF. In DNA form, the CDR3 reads TGTGCCAGTAGTATAGCCCGGGGACAGGGGGGGAATCAGCCCCAGCATTTT.

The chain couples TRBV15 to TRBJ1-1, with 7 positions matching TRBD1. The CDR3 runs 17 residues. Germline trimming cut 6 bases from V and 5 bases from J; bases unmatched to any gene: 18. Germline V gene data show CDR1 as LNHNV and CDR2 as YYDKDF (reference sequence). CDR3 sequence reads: CATSLSPGGKRRTEAFF. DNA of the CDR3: TGTGCCACCAGTCTTAGTCCAGGGGGAAAGCGGAGGACTGAAGCTTTCTTT. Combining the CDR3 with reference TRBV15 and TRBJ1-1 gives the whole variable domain DAMVIQNPRYQVTQFGKPVTLSCSQTLNHNVMYWYQQKSSQAPKLLFHYYDKDFNNEADTPDNFQSRRPNTSFCFLDIRSPGLGDTAMYLCATSLSPGGKRRTEAFFGQGTRLTVV.

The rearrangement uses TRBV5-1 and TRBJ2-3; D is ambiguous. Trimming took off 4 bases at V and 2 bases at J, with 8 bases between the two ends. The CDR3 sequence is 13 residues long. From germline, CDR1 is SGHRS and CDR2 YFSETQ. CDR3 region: CASSGQDTDTQYF. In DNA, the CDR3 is TGCGCCAGCAGCGGGCAGGACACAGATACGCAGTATTTT.

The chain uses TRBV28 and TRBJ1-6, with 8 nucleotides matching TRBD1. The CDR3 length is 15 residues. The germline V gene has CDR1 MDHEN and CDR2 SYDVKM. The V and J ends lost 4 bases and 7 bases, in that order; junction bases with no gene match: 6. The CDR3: CASSSGQGANSPLHF. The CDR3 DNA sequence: TGTGCCAGCAGTTCTGGACAGGGAGCCAATTCACCCCTCCACTTT.

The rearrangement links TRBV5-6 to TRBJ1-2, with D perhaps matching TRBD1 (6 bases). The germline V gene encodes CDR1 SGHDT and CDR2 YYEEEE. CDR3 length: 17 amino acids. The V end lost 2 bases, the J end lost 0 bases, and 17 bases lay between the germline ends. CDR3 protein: CASSFGGVRGANYGYTF. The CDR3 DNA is TGTGCCAGCAGCTTTGGCGGCGTCAGGGGAGCTAACTATGGCTACACCTTC.

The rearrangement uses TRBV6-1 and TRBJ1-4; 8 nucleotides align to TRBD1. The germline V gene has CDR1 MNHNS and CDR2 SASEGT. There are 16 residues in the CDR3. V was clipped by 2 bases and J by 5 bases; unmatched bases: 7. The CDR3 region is CASSERDRLVNEKLFF. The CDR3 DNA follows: TGTGCCAGCAGTGAAAGGGACAGGCTTGTCAATGAAAAACTGTTTTTT.

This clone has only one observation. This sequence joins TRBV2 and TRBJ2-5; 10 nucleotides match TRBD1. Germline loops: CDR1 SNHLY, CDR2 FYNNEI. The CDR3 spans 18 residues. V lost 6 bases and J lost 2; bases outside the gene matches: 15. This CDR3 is CASRGTGAFVIRQETQYF. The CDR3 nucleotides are TGTGCCAGCAGGGGGACAGGGGCGTTTGTTATACGGCAAGAGACCCAGTACTTC.

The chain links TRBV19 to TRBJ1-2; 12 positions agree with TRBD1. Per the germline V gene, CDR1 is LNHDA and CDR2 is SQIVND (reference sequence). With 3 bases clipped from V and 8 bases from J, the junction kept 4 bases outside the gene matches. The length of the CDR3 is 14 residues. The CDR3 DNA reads TGTGCCAGTAGTATGGGACAGGGGGCAAGCGGCTACACCTTC. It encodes CASSMGQGASGYTF.

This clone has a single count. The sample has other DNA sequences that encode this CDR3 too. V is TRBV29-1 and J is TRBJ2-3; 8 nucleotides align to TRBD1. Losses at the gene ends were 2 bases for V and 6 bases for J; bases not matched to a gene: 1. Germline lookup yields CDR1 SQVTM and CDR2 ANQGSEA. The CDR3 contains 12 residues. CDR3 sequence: CSVEQGADTQYF. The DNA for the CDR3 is TGCAGCGTTGAACAGGGGGCGGATACGCAGTATTTT.

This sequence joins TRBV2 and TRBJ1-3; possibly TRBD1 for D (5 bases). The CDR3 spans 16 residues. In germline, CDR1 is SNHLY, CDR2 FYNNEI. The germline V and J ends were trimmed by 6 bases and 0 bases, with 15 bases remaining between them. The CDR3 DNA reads TGTGCCAGCAGCCCGGGGGACGCCAACTCTGGAAACACCATATATTTT. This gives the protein CASSPGDANSGNTIYF. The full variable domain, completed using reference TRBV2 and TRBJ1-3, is EPEVTQTPSHQVTQMGQEVILRCVPISNHLYFYWYRQILGQKVEFLVSFYNNEISEKSEIFDDQFSVERPDGSNFTLKIRSTKLEDSAMYFCASSPGDANSGNTIYFGEGSWLTVV.

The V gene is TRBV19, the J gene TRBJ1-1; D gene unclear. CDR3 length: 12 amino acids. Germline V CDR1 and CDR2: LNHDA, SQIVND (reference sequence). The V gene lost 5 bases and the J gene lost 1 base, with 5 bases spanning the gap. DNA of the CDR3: TGTGCCAGTAGTGAGAGGAACACTGAAGCTTTCTTT. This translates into CASSERNTEAFF.

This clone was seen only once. The CDR3 sequence: CASSLVPGGYTF. CDR3 nucleotide sequence: TGTGCCAGCAGTTTGGTCCCGGGGGGCTACACCTTC. The chain joins TRBV28 to TRBJ1-2; D remains unclear. CDR1 is MDHEN and CDR2 is SYDVKM in the germline V gene. The CDR3 totals 12 residues. Trimming cost V 3 bases and J 8 bases, with 10 bases left between them.

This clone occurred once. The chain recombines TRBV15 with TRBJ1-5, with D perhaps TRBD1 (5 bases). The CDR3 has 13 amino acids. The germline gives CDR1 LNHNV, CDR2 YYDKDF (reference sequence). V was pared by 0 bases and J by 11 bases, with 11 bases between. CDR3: CATSRDSTGTQHF. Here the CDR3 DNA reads TGTGCCACCAGCAGAGATAGTACAGGAACCCAGCATTTT.

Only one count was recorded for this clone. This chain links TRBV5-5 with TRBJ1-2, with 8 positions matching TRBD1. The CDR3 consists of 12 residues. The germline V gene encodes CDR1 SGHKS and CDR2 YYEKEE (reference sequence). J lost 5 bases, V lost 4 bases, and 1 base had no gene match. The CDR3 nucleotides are TGTGCCAGCAGCCGACAGGGGTATGGCTACACCTTC. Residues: CASSRQGYGYTF.

CDR3 DNA sequence: TGCAGCGTTGAAGAGAGTAATCAGCCCCAGCATTTT. It yields the protein CSVEESNQPQHF. The rearrangement links TRBV29-1 to TRBJ1-5; D unclear. V was trimmed by 0 bases and J by 4 bases, leaving 4 bases between them. Germline loops: CDR1 SQVTM, CDR2 ANQGSEA. This CDR3 has 12 amino acids. The full variable domain, rest sourced from reference TRBV29-1 and TRBJ1-5, is SAVISQKPSRDICQRGTSLTIQCQVDSQVTMMFWYRQQPGQSLTLIATANQGSEATYESGFVIDKFPISRPNLTFSTLTVSNMSPEDSSIYLCSVEESNQPQHFGDGTRLSIL.

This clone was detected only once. For the CDR3, the DNA is TGTGCCAGCAGCCCCCAGGCGGAGGGCCTGCAAGCTTTCTTT. It yields the protein CASSPQAEGLQAFF. This chain joins TRBV5-6 and TRBJ1-1; D not resolved. The germline gives CDR1 SGHDT, CDR2 YYEEEE. The V and J ends lost 4 bases and 9 bases respectively, with 19 bases between them. The length of the CDR3 is 14 residues.

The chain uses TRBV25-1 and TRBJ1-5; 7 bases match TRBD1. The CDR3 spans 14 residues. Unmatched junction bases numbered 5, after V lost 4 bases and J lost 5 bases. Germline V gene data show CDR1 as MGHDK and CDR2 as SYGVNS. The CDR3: CASSGTGAYQPQHF. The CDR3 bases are TGTGCCAGCAGTGGTACAGGGGCTTATCAGCCCCAGCATTTT.